Listed here are 8 T cell receptor beta chains from one sample, sequenced in a study of neoadjuvant anti-PD-1 for oral cavity cancer. TCRdb keeps only in-frame clones here, not all; method: immunoSEQ multiplex PCR. The table includes 55,000 to 80,000 clones, over 70% detected once. This specimen consisted of PBMCs, obtained before nivolumab (anti-PD-1) treatment. The receptor source for this set is a person aged 35-79 years with oral cavity squamous cell carcinoma.

This chain connects TRBV27 to TRBJ1-4, with D uncertain. Between the trimmed V and J ends, which lost 8 bases and 8 bases, there was a span of 12 bases. The CDR3 contains 12 residues. Looked up from germline, CDR1 is MNHEY and CDR2 is SMNVEV (reference sequence). In DNA form, the CDR3 reads TGTGCCAGCGCATCGTACGGGGAAAAACTGTTTTTT. The encoded protein is CASASYGEKLFF.

The chain is built from TRBV2 and TRBJ1-1; D unclear. V was cut by 9 bases and J by 3 bases, with 14 bases left in between. Germline V gene data show CDR1 as SNHLY and CDR2 as FYNNEI. The CDR3 is 13 residues long. The CDR3 is CASRPFGYTEAFF. CDR3 nucleotide sequence: TGTGCCAGTCGACCATTTGGGTACACTGAAGCTTTCTTT.

The CDR3 spells CASSNSPDRGHQPQHF. DNA of the CDR3: TGTGCCAGCAGCAACTCCCCGGACAGGGGCCACCAGCCCCAGCATTTT. The chain joins TRBV7-9 to TRBJ1-5, with 9 bases fitting TRBD1. Germline values: CDR1 SEHNR, CDR2 FQNEAQ (reference sequence). The CDR3 loop spans 16 amino acids. With 5 bases clipped from V and 7 bases from J, the junction kept 12 bases outside the gene matches.

V and J are TRBV14 and TRBJ2-1; D assignment may be TRBD1 or TRBD2 (5 bases each). With 3 bases removed from V and 0 bases from J, the gap between germline ends came to 9 bases. The germline CDR1 and CDR2 sequences are SGHDN and FVKESK. CDR3 length equals 15 residues. CDR3 sequence: CASSQGESSYNEQFF. CDR3 sequence (DNA): TGTGCCAGCAGCCAGGGGGAGAGCTCCTACAATGAGCAGTTCTTC.

The CDR3 DNA reads as TGTGCCAGCAGGCGACAGGGTCAAGATGAGCAGTTCTTC. This sequence encodes CASRRQGQDEQFF. This chain joins TRBV7-8 and TRBJ2-1, with TRBD1 matching 7 bases. V gave up 6 bases and J gave up 8 bases; unmatched junction bases: 7. Germline V gene data show CDR1 as SGHVS and CDR2 as FQNEAQ. The length of the CDR3 is 13 residues.

The chain is built from TRBV27 and TRBJ2-2; D perhaps matches TRBD2 (5 bases). CDR1 and CDR2 from the germline V gene are MNHEY and SMNVEV (reference sequence). The CDR3 runs 14 residues. The V end was cut by 5 bases, the J end by 2 bases, with 9 bases between. The CDR3 reads CASSLGRNTGELFF. The CDR3 nucleotides read TGTGCCAGCAGTCTAGGGAGAAACACCGGGGAGCTGTTTTTT.

V is TRBV7-9 and J is TRBJ2-7; no firm D call. The CDR3 totals 16 residues. V lost 5 bases, J lost 2 bases, and 19 bases lay in between. Per the germline V gene, CDR1 is SEHNR and CDR2 is FQNEAQ (reference sequence). As DNA, the CDR3 is TGTGCCAGCAGCCCAGACCCGGGTATATCGGCCTACGAGCAGTACTTC. Its translation: CASSPDPGISAYEQYF.

The CDR3 DNA reads as TGTGCCAGCAGTTGGGGACAAACGAACACTGAAGCTTTCTTT. Its protein is CASSWGQTNTEAFF. This chain links TRBV9 with TRBJ1-1; a possible D gene is TRBD1 (6 bases). Trimming shortened V by 5 bases and J by 1 base, and 12 bases separated the two germline ends. The CDR3 covers 14 residues. Germline CDR1 and CDR2: SGDLS and YYNGEE.